The 10 T cell receptor beta chains given below trace back to one sample, sequenced in a study of technical replicates of blood from a few donors. TCRdb's table, derived via immunoSEQ multiplex PCR, lists solely in-frame clones and lacks some. Of 60,000 to 90,000 clones in the sample, approximately 97% were seen once. Material: T cells isolated from PBMCs. These receptors were taken from a human donor in good health.

The rearrangement links TRBV5-6 to TRBJ1-2; 8 bases map to TRBD1. V shed 2 bases, J shed 9 bases, and the junction held 6 bases outside the gene matches. Germline V CDR1 and CDR2: SGHDT, YYEEEE. This CDR3 contains 13 residues. The CDR3 DNA reads TGTGCCAGCAGCTTAAGGACAGGGAGGAGCTACACCTTC. It is translated as CASSLRTGRSYTF. Filled out from reference TRBV5-6 and TRBJ1-2, the complete variable domain reads DAGVTQSPTHLIKTRGQQVTLRCSPKSGHDTVSWYQQALGQGPQFIFQYYEEEERQRGNFPDRFSGHQFPNYSSELNVNALLLGDSALYLCASSLRTGRSYTFGSGTRLTVV.

The chain has TRBV25-1 and TRBJ2-3; possible D gene TRBD2, 6 bases. The CDR3 spans 14 residues. Trimming pared 3 bases from V and 2 bases from J, leaving 9 bases between. CDR1 MGHDK and CDR2 SYGVNS come from the germline V gene. The CDR3: CASSDWDSTDTQYF. The DNA of the CDR3 is TGTGCCAGCAGTGATTGGGACTCCACAGATACGCAGTATTTT.

The chain couples TRBV27 to TRBJ1-5; D is unresolved. Germline-derived CDR1 and CDR2 are MNHEY and SMNVEV (reference sequence). CDR3 length: 13 amino acids. Trimming stripped 6 bases from V and 0 bases from J, with 6 bases between. CDR3 DNA: TGTGCCAGCAGGGAGGGTAGCAATCAGCCCCAGCATTTT. Translation: CASREGSNQPQHF.

This clone appeared once. This chain links TRBV6-5 with TRBJ2-1; TRBD2 agrees at 8 bases. Germline V gives CDR1 MNHEY, CDR2 SVGAGI. This CDR3 region has 16 residues. Trimming took 0 bases from V and 5 from J; bases not matched to a gene: 6. DNA for the CDR3: TGTGCCAGCAGTTACTCGTCGGGAGGGGTGAACAATGAGCAGTTCTTC. It yields the protein CASSYSSGGVNNEQFF.

V gene TRBV14 combines with J gene TRBJ2-2; the D gene is possibly TRBD2 (5 bases). Germline CDR1 is SGHDN and CDR2 is FVKESK. The CDR3 runs to 16 residues. V lost 4 bases and J lost 1, with 13 bases in between. The CDR3 coding sequence is TGTGCCAGCAGCCTCCTAGCCGACCAGAACACCGGGGAGCTGTTTTTT. This encodes CASSLLADQNTGELFF.

The sample holds one count of this clone. This specimen includes other DNA sequences encoding the same CDR3. J is TRBJ2-7 and V is TRBV29-1; TRBD1 matches 11 bases. Germline V gene lookup returns CDR1 SQVTM and CDR2 ANQGSEA. This CDR3 contains 13 residues. The J segment lost 2 bases and the V segment lost 6 bases, leaving 3 bases of the junction unmatched. CDR3 protein: CSVPGQGAYEQYF. The DNA of the CDR3 is TGCAGCGTCCCGGGACAGGGGGCCTACGAGCAGTACTTC.

The CDR3: CSVEKGRTEAFF. Written as DNA, the CDR3 is TGCAGCGTTGAAAAGGGGAGGACTGAAGCTTTCTTT. The chain employs TRBV29-1 and TRBJ1-1; a weak D match, TRBD1 (5 bases). V was cut by 2 bases and J by 5 bases, with 9 bases left in between. This CDR3 has 12 amino acids. Germline loops: CDR1 SQVTM, CDR2 ANQGSEA.

This chain uses TRBV7-9 with TRBJ1-1, with no clear D. Germline V gene sequence: CDR1 SEHNR, CDR2 FQNEAQ (reference sequence). CDR3 length: 15 amino acids. The V and J ends lost 2 bases and 1 base respectively, with 11 bases between them. For the CDR3, the DNA is TGTGCCAGCAGCTTAACTAACGGGAAGAACACTGAAGCTTTCTTT. This translates into CASSLTNGKNTEAFF. Filled out from reference TRBV7-9 and TRBJ1-1, the complete variable domain reads DTGVSQNPRHKITKRGQNVTFRCDPISEHNRLYWYRQTLGQGPEFLTYFQNEAQLEKSRLLSDRFSAERPKGSFSTLEIQRTEQGDSAMYLCASSLTNGKNTEAFFGQGTRLTVV.

The chain recombines TRBV5-6 with TRBJ1-2, with D maybe TRBD1 (5 bases). CDR1 SGHDT and CDR2 YYEEEE come from the germline V gene. This CDR3 region has 16 residues. V shed 1 base and J shed 6 bases, with 19 bases lying between them. The CDR3 nucleotides are TGTGCCAGCAGCTTGTTCGGAGCAGGGAACATGAATGGCTACACCTTC. It translates to CASSLFGAGNMNGYTF.

The chain recombines TRBV7-9 with TRBJ1-4; unclear D gene. Between the trimmed V and J ends, which lost 3 bases and 0 bases, there was a span of 17 bases. Germline CDR1 and CDR2: SEHNR and FQNEAQ (reference sequence). This CDR3 region has 18 residues. The CDR3 region is CASSFAAGKTATNEKLFF. The CDR3 DNA reads as TGTGCCAGCAGCTTCGCTGCGGGGAAAACAGCAACTAATGAAAAACTGTTTTTT.